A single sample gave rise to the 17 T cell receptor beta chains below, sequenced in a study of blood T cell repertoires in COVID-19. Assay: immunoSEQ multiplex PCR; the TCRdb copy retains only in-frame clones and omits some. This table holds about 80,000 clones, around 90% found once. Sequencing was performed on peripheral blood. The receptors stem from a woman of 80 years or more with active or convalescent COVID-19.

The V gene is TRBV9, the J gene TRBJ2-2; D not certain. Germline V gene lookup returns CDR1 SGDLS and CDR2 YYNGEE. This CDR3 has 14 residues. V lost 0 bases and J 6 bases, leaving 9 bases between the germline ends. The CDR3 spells CASSVVGLPGELFF. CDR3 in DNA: TGTGCCAGCAGCGTAGTTGGCCTCCCCGGGGAGCTGTTTTTT.

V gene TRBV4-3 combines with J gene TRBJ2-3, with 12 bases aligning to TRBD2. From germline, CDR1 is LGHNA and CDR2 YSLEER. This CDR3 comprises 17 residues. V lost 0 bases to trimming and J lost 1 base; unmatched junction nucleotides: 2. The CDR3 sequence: CASSQDRTSGGTDTQYF. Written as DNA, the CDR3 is TGCGCCAGCAGCCAAGATAGGACTAGCGGGGGCACAGATACGCAGTATTTT.

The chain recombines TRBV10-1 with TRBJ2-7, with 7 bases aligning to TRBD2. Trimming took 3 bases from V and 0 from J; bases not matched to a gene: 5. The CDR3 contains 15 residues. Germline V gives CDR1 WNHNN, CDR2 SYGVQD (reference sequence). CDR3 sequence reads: CASSDSGKSSYEQYF. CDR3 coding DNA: TGCGCCAGCAGTGACAGCGGGAAGAGCTCCTACGAGCAGTACTTC.

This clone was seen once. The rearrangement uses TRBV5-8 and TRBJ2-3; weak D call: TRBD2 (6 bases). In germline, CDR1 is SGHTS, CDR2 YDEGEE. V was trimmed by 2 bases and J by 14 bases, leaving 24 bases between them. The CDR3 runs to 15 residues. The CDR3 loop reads CASSLGPGGANRRYF. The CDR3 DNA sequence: TGTGCCAGCAGCTTAGGTCCGGGCGGGGCCAACAGAAGGTATTTT.

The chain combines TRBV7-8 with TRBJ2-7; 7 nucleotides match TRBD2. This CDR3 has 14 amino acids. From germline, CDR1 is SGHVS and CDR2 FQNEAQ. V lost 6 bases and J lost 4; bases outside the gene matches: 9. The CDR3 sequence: CASSRPGRSYEQYF. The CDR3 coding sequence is TGTGCCAGCAGTAGACCCGGGAGGAGTTACGAGCAGTACTTC.

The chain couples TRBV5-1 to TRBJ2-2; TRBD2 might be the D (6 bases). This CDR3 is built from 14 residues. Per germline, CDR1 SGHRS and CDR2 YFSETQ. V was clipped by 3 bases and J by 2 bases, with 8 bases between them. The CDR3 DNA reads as TGCGCCAGCAGCTACGGGGGAAACACCGGGGAGCTGTTTTTT. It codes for CASSYGGNTGELFF.

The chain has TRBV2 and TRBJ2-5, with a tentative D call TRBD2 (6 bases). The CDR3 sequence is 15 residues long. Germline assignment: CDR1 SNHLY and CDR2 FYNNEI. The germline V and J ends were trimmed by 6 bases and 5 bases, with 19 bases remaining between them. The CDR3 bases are TGTGCCAGCAGGGTCCCGGGACTCGTTCGGGAGACCCAGTACTTC. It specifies CASRVPGLVRETQYF. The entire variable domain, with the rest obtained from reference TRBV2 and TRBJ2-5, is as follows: EPEVTQTPSHQVTQMGQEVILRCVPISNHLYFYWYRQILGQKVEFLVSFYNNEISEKSEIFDDQFSVERPDGSNFTLKIRSTKLEDSAMYFCASRVPGLVRETQYFGPGTRLLVL.

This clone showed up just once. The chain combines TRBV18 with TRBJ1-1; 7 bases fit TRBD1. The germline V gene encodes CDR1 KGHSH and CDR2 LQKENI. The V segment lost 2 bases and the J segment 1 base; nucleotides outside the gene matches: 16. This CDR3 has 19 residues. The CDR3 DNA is TGTGCCAGCTCACCAGCCGGGGCAGGGGGATCTGGATCGAACACTGAAGCTTTCTTT. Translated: CASSPAGAGGSGSNTEAFF.

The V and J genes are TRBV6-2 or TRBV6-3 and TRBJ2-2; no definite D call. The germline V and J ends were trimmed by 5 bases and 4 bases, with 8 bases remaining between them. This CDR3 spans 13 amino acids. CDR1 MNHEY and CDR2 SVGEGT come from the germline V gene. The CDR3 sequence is CASSLLATGELFF. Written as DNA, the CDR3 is TGTGCCAGCAGTCTTTTGGCCACCGGGGAGCTGTTTTTT.

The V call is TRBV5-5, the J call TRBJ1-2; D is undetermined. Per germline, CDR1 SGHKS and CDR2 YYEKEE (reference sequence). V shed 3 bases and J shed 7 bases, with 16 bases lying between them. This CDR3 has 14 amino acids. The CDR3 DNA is TGTGCCAGCAGCTCACGGACTCGCGACGGTGGCTACACCTTC. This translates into CASSSRTRDGGYTF. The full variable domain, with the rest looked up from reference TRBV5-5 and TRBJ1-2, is DAGVTQSPTHLIKTRGQQVTLRCSPISGHKSVSWYQQVLGQGPQFIFQYYEKEERGRGNFPDRFSARQFPNYSSELNVNALLLGDSALYLCASSSRTRDGGYTFGSGTRLTVV.

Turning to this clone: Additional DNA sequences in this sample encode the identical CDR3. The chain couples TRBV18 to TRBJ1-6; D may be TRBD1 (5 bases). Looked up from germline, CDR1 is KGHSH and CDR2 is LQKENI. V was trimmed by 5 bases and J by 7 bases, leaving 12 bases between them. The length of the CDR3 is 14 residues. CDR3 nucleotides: TGTGCCAGCTCAGGACAAGGACCCAATTCACCCCTCCACTTT. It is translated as CASSGQGPNSPLHF.

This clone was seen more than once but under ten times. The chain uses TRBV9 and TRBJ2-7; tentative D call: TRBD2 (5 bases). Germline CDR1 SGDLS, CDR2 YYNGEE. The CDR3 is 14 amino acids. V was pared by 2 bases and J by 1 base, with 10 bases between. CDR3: CASSVSGGSYEQYF. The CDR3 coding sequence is TGTGCCAGCAGCGTTTCAGGCGGGTCCTACGAGCAGTACTTC. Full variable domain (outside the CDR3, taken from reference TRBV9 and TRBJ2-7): DSGVTQTPKHLITATGQRVTLRCSPRSGDLSVYWYQQSLDQGLQFLIQYYNGEERAKGNILERFSAQQFPDLHSELNLSSLELGDSALYFCASSVSGGSYEQYFGPGTRLTVT.

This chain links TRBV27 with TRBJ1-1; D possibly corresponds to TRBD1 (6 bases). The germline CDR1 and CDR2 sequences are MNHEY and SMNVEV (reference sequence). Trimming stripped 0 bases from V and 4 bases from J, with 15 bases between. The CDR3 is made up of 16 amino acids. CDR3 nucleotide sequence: TGTGCCAGCAGTTTATCGGGGGCAGGGACCGGCACTGAAGCTTTCTTT. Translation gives CASSLSGAGTGTEAFF.

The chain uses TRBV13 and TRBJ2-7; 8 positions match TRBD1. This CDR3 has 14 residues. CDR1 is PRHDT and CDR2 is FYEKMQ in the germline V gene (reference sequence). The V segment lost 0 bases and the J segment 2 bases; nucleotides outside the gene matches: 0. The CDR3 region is CASSLGDRAYEQYF. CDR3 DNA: TGTGCCAGCAGCTTAGGGGACAGGGCCTACGAGCAGTACTTC.

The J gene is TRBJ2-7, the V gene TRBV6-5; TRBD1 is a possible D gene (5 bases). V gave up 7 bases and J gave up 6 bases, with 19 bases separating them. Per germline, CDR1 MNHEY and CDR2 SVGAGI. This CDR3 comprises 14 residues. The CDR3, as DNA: TGTGCCAGCACTACCCACCCCTCAGGGCCCGAGCAGTACTTC. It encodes CASTTHPSGPEQYF.

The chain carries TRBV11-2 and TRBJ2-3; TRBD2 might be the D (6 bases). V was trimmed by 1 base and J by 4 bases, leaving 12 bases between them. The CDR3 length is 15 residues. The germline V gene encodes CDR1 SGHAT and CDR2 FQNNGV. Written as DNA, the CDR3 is TGTGCCAGCAGCTTAGCGGGGAGGAACCCAGATACGCAGTATTTT. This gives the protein CASSLAGRNPDTQYF.

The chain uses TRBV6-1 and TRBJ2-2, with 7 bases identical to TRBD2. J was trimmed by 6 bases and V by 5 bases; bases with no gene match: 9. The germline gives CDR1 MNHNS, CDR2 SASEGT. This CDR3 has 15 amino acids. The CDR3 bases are TGTGCCAGCAGTTCACGGGCGGGAGCCTCCGGGGAGCTGTTTTTT. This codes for CASSSRAGASGELFF.